This section outlines one TCR beta chain sequence together with its context. The antigen is undetermined. A junction boundary mismatches the germline segment, possibly from a read error. This sample stems from a study of blood T cells in healthy people across ages. General study results and limits: Comparison with aged donors showed that long-lived donors had more naive CD4+ cells and higher diversity.

With a J-beta primer mix and a sample-barcoded 5' primer, a second PCR ran about 7 to 11 cycles. Any given sample supplied a minimum of 2.5 million CDR3-containing paired-end reads. TCRdb re-called the 5' RACE reads through MiXCR, storing one row per CDR3 protein. The repertoire holds some 640,000 distinct CDR3 sequences, less than 35% seen once, with 15% to 17% in the top ten. CDR3 length: 14 residues. The source is a woman of 80 years or more in good health. Sequencing was performed on blood. J is TRBJ2-3 and V is TRBV12-3 or TRBV12-4; D remains unclear. CDR3 sequence: CASSLSPGTDAQYF. In DNA form, the CDR3 reads TGCGCCAGCAGTTTAAGCCCAGGCACAGATGCGCAGTATTTT.